This passage covers 27 T cell receptor beta chains from one sample sequenced in a study of cytomegalovirus exposure and HLA in healthy donors. The PCR employed 60 Vbeta primers together with 13 Jbeta primers. Libraries were prepared by immunoSEQ multiplex PCR; TCRdb keeps only in-frame clonotypes and omits some of them. In the table there are about 120,000 clones, about 83% of which are singletons. The sample consisted of PBMCs. The receptors were gathered from a female donor in good health and CMV-seronegative.

The chain couples TRBV9 to TRBJ2-3; D possibly corresponds to TRBD1 (6 bases). Per the germline V gene, CDR1 is SGDLS and CDR2 is YYNGEE. V lost 3 bases and J 6 bases, leaving 14 bases between the germline ends. The CDR3 runs 14 residues. The CDR3 DNA sequence: TGTGCCAGCAGCGCCCTACAGGGTTGGGATACGCAGTATTTT. Translating it yields CASSALQGWDTQYF. Using reference TRBV9 and TRBJ2-3 for the parts outside the CDR3, the full variable domain is DSGVTQTPKHLITATGQRVTLRCSPRSGDLSVYWYQQSLDQGLQFLIQYYNGEERAKGNILERFSAQQFPDLHSELNLSSLELGDSALYFCASSALQGWDTQYFGPGTRLTVL.

A word on this clone: At the DNA level, this CDR3 is encoded by other sequences in the same sample as well. The chain is built from TRBV18 and TRBJ1-2, with 8 bases lining up with TRBD1. Germline values: CDR1 KGHSH, CDR2 LQKENI. This CDR3 spans 13 amino acids. Trimming at V came to 3 bases and at J to 4 bases, leaving 1 base not matched to a gene. The CDR3 DNA is TGTGCCAGCTCACCGGACAGGGCCTATGGCTACACCTTC. Translating gives CASSPDRAYGYTF.

The V and J genes are TRBV6-4 and TRBJ2-5, with TRBD2 matching 8 bases. Trimming cost V 5 bases and J 1 base; bases outside gene matches: 6. Germline V lookup: CDR1 MRHNA, CDR2 SNTAGT. The CDR3 runs 15 residues. CDR3 residues: CASSPIAGTQETQYF. The CDR3 DNA reads as TGTGCCAGCAGTCCAATAGCGGGGACCCAAGAGACCCAGTACTTC.

J is TRBJ1-2 and V is TRBV2; 10 bases line up with TRBD1. CDR1 SNHLY and CDR2 FYNNEI come from the germline V gene. The CDR3 consists of 11 residues. V shed 9 bases and J 8 bases; nucleotides not matched to a gene: 3. CDR3 in DNA: TGTGCCAGGGGGACAGGGGACGGCTACACCTTC. This codes for CARGTGDGYTF. The full variable domain, in which reference TRBV2 and TRBJ1-2 provide the parts outside the CDR3, is EPEVTQTPSHQVTQMGQEVILRCVPISNHLYFYWYRQILGQKVEFLVSFYNNEISEKSEIFDDQFSVERPDGSNFTLKIRSTKLEDSAMYFCARGTGDGYTFGSGTRLTVV.

The V and J genes are TRBV6-5 and TRBJ1-2; D remains ambiguous. CDR1 MNHEY and CDR2 SVGAGI come from the germline V gene. Trimming took 8 bases from V and 7 from J, leaving 14 bases between them. CDR3 length: 12 amino acids. The DNA for the CDR3 is TGTGCCAGCTTAAGCGAGGGCCCTGGCTACACCTTC. It yields the protein CASLSEGPGYTF.

The table lists this clone with a count of one. This sequence joins TRBV6-1 and TRBJ1-2; D might be TRBD1 (6 bases). CDR3 length: 13 amino acids. CDR1 MNHNS and CDR2 SASEGT come from the germline V gene. V lost 11 bases and J 8 bases, leaving 21 bases between the germline ends. CDR3 region: CAGRQVPRRGYTF. The CDR3 region has the DNA TGTGCCGGAAGACAGGTTCCCCGGAGGGGCTACACCTTC.

This clone showed up just a few times. V and J are TRBV10-2 and TRBJ2-2; 10 bases line up with TRBD2. The trim removed 6 bases at V and 6 bases at J, leaving 7 bases unmatched. The CDR3 has 15 residues. CDR1 and CDR2 from the germline V gene are WSHSY and SAAADI. The CDR3 nucleotides read TGCGCCAGCAGCGGAAGCGGGGGGGCATCCGGGGAGCTGTTTTTT. Protein: CASSGSGGASGELFF.

The chain employs TRBV7-9 and TRBJ2-7; maybe TRBD2 (7 bases). Trimming took 3 bases from V and 4 from J, leaving 16 bases between them. Germline CDR1 reads SEHNR; CDR2 reads FQNEAQ (reference sequence). This CDR3 spans 15 amino acids. The CDR3 is CASSLGEGGKYEQYF. The DNA of the CDR3 is TGTGCCAGCAGCTTGGGAGAGGGGGGGAAGTACGAGCAGTACTTC.

V gene TRBV25-1 combines with J gene TRBJ2-2, with a tentative D call TRBD2 (6 bases). The V and J ends lost 5 bases and 4 bases respectively, with 17 bases between them. The CDR3 has 16 residues. The V gene's germline CDR1 is MGHDK and CDR2 SYGVNS. The CDR3 spells CASSQSGEWSTGELFF. DNA for the CDR3: TGTGCCAGCAGTCAGTCGGGGGAATGGTCCACCGGGGAGCTGTTTTTT. The complete variable domain, with remaining parts taken from reference TRBV25-1 and TRBJ2-2, reads EADIYQTPRYLVIGTGKKITLECSQTMGHDKMYWYQQDPGMELHLIHYSYGVNSTEKGDLSSESTVSRIRTEHFPLTLESARPSHTSQYLCASSQSGEWSTGELFFGEGSRLTVL.

The chain combines TRBV4-3 with TRBJ2-1; 7 nucleotides line up with TRBD2. CDR3 size: 16 residues. Germline-derived CDR1 and CDR2 are LGHNA and YSLEER. V was clipped by 4 bases and J by 0 bases; unmatched bases: 6. The CDR3 spells CASSPGSGGSYNEQFF. The CDR3 DNA reads as TGCGCCAGCAGCCCTGGTTCGGGGGGCTCCTACAATGAGCAGTTCTTC.

This clone was recorded a few times. This chain uses TRBV6-6 with TRBJ2-3, with TRBD2 matching 8 bases. The CDR3 has 14 amino acids. V was pared by 5 bases and J by 12 bases, with 13 bases of the junction left unmatched. The germline CDR1 and CDR2 sequences are MNHNY and SVGAGI (reference sequence). The CDR3 nucleotides read TGTGCCAGCAGTCCCCCCGGGACTAGGCACTCACAGTATTTT. Protein product: CASSPPGTRHSQYF.

The chain combines TRBV6-1 with TRBJ1-2, with D unresolved. This CDR3 comprises 10 residues. Germline V gene sequence: CDR1 MNHNS, CDR2 SASEGT. V lost 7 bases to trimming and J lost 6 bases, with 6 bases between them. The CDR3 DNA reads TGTGCCAGCAACGAGGATGGCTACACCTTC. This sequence encodes CASNEDGYTF.

This rearrangement joins TRBV6-6 to TRBJ2-7; TRBD1 might be the D (5 bases). CDR1 is MNHNY, CDR2 SVGAGI, per germline (reference sequence). This CDR3 has 14 residues. Trimming shortened V by 6 bases and J by 4 bases, and 16 bases separated the two germline ends. The CDR3 sequence is CASRGPKPEYEQYF. CDR3 nucleotide sequence: TGTGCCAGCAGGGGGCCTAAACCCGAATACGAGCAGTACTTC.

The chain couples TRBV10-2 to TRBJ1-1; D may be TRBD1 (5 bases). The CDR3 length is 14 residues. V was cut by 4 bases and J by 5 bases, with 14 bases left in between. CDR1 WSHSY and CDR2 SAAADI come from the germline V gene. The CDR3 spells CASSAQGRETEAFF. The CDR3 region has the DNA TGCGCCAGCAGTGCGCAGGGTCGGGAGACTGAAGCTTTCTTT.

Here the CDR3 DNA reads TGTGCCAGCAGCACGCAACAGGGAGTCCTTCAATGGGAGCAGTTCTTC. It yields the protein CASSTQQGVLQWEQFF. The chain carries TRBV9 and TRBJ2-1; weak D call: TRBD1 (6 bases). Germline V CDR1 and CDR2: SGDLS, YYNGEE. The CDR3 is 16 amino acids. Between the trimmed V and J ends, which lost 4 bases and 10 bases, there was a span of 24 bases.

The J gene is TRBJ2-7, the V gene TRBV27; the match to TRBD2 covers 9 bases. The junction had 5 bases not matched to a gene; V was cut back by 7 bases and J by 1 base. The CDR3 is made up of 14 amino acids. The germline V gene has CDR1 MNHEY and CDR2 SMNVEV (reference sequence). The CDR3: CASMQRGDSYEQYF. In DNA form, the CDR3 reads TGTGCCAGCATGCAGCGGGGGGATTCCTACGAGCAGTACTTC.

This clone was detected only a few times. The chain has TRBV6-7 and TRBJ1-5; a possible D gene is TRBD1 (6 bases). TRBV6-7 falls under the ORF class, with uncertain function. With 7 bases removed from V and 8 bases from J, the gap between germline ends came to 15 bases. CDR3 length equals 13 residues. CDR3 DNA sequence: TGTGCCAGCACCCGGGACAAAGGGGAGCCCCAGCATTTT. Translated: CASTRDKGEPQHF.

The chain couples TRBV7-9 to TRBJ2-5, with 7 bases matching TRBD1. Germline V gene data show CDR1 as SEHNR and CDR2 as FQNEAQ (reference sequence). The V gene end was trimmed by 5 bases and the J gene end by 2 bases; junction bases not matched to a gene: 5. The length of the CDR3 is 14 residues. CDR3 residues: CASSQTGSQETQYF. CDR3 bases: TGTGCCAGCAGCCAGACAGGGTCACAAGAGACCCAGTACTTC.

The chain couples TRBV7-2 to TRBJ2-7; 7 bases line up with TRBD2. Germline V gene sequence: CDR1 SGHTA, CDR2 FQGNSA. J was trimmed by 2 bases and V by 5 bases; bases with no gene match: 18. The CDR3 loop spans 18 amino acids. The CDR3 spells CASSLNRRFGGGAYEQYF. The CDR3 bases are TGTGCCAGCAGCCTAAATAGGAGGTTTGGGGGGGGAGCCTACGAGCAGTACTTC.

V gene TRBV10-1 combines with J gene TRBJ2-7, with a possible D match to TRBD2 (5 bases). The ends were cut back, 7 bases at V and 12 bases at J, with 16 bases in the middle. Germline-derived CDR1 and CDR2 are WNHNN and SYGVQD (reference sequence). The CDR3 has 11 amino acids. The CDR3 DNA is TGCGCCAGCACGGGGATTTATGGAGGGTACTTC. Its protein product is CASTGIYGGYF.

V gene TRBV7-9 combines with J gene TRBJ1-1, with 9 bases identical to TRBD1. This CDR3 has 16 amino acids. Unmatched junction bases numbered 12, after V lost 4 bases and J lost 6 bases. Germline CDR1 and CDR2: SEHNR and FQNEAQ (reference sequence). This CDR3 is CASSSTGTGSLSEAFF. In DNA form, the CDR3 reads TGTGCCAGCAGCTCTACTGGGACAGGGTCTTTGTCTGAAGCTTTCTTT.

In the case of this clone: Germline is not matched at one junction end, which may reflect a read error. The rearrangement uses TRBV7-3 and TRBJ2-2; 9 nucleotides align to TRBD1. Germline assignment: CDR1 SGHTA and CDR2 FQGTGA. CDR3 size: 16 residues. CDR3 bases: TGTGCCAGCAGCTTAAGAGGGACAGGGAACCCCGGGGAGCTGTTTTTT. Residues: CASSLRGTGNPGELFF.

V gene TRBV7-3 combines with J gene TRBJ2-3; 7 nucleotides align to TRBD2. After removal of 1 base from V and 3 bases from J, the junction contained 4 bases not matched to a gene. The CDR3 covers 15 residues. Germline CDR1 reads SGHTA; CDR2 reads FQGTGA. This CDR3 is CASSLSGGRTDTQYF. The CDR3 coding sequence is TGTGCCAGCAGCTTAAGCGGGGGAAGAACAGATACGCAGTATTTT. Full variable domain (missing parts from reference TRBV7-3 and TRBJ2-3): GAGVSQTPSNKVTEKGKYVELRCDPISGHTALYWYRQSLGQGPEFLIYFQGTGAADDSGLPNDRFFAVRPEGSVSTLKIQRTERGDSAVYLCASSLSGGRTDTQYFGPGTRLTVL.

This clone was recorded a few times. This chain links TRBV7-9 with TRBJ1-4; TRBD1 matches at 9 bases. CDR1 is SEHNR and CDR2 is FQNEAQ in the germline V gene (reference sequence). The CDR3 is 17 residues long. V trimming: 0 bases; J trimming: 5 bases; junction bases outside the gene matches: 7. DNA for the CDR3: TGTGCCAGCAGCTTAGCCCGGGGACAGGGATTAAATGAAAAACTGTTTTTT. Translated: CASSLARGQGLNEKLFF. Together with reference TRBV7-9 and TRBJ1-4, the CDR3 gives the full variable domain: DTGVSQNPRHKITKRGQNVTFRCDPISEHNRLYWYRQTLGQGPEFLTYFQNEAQLEKSRLLSDRFSAERPKGSFSTLEIQRTEQGDSAMYLCASSLARGQGLNEKLFFGSGTQLSVL.

This chain connects TRBV7-2 to TRBJ1-1; 7 bases map to TRBD1. This CDR3 has 22 residues. V lost 0 bases and J lost 0; bases outside the gene matches: 22. Germline CDR1 reads SGHTA; CDR2 reads FQGNSA. The DNA of the CDR3 is TGTGCCAGCAGCTTAGCTCAAACCCAGGGGGGACCTTCGAAAGGTATGAACACTGAAGCTTTCTTT. Translated, it gives CASSLAQTQGGPSKGMNTEAFF.

The chain links TRBV25-1 to TRBJ1-1, with a weak D call TRBD1 (5 bases). The CDR3 totals 13 residues. The germline CDR1 and CDR2 sequences are MGHDK and SYGVNS. Trimming removed 9 bases from V and 4 bases from J, with 15 bases in between. CDR3 in amino acids: CASKRGGGTEAFF. For the CDR3, the DNA is TGTGCCAGTAAACGCGGGGGGGGCACTGAAGCTTTCTTT.

The chain employs TRBV29-1 and TRBJ2-7, with D possibly being TRBD1 (6 bases). The CDR3 spans 14 residues. The ends were cut back, 0 bases at V and 0 bases at J, with 9 bases in the middle. Per the germline V gene, CDR1 is SQVTM and CDR2 is ANQGSEA. The CDR3 protein is CSVEEQGSSYEQYF. The CDR3 DNA is TGCAGCGTTGAAGAGCAGGGGAGCTCCTACGAGCAGTACTTC.